The 28 T cell receptor beta chains below all came from one sample that was sequenced in a study of T-cell reconstitution after alpha-beta-depleted transplantation in children. Unique molecular identifiers were incorporated during preparation of the TCRbeta library. TCRdb independently ran MiXCR on the PCR reads; one entry per CDR3 protein. The data contain 450,000 to 550,000 distinct CDR3 sequences, roughly 11% of them singletons. The source was PBMCs, mostly from graft donor cells, collected 180 days after TCRalphabeta/CD19-depleted stem cell transplant. The receptors were gathered from a female patient aged 2-9 years who had a stem cell transplant for aplastic anemia, so the T cells may come from the graft donor.

The V call is TRBV21-1, the J call TRBJ2-7; TRBD2, the table's D call, was not compared with the DNA. TRBV21-1 is shown as a pseudogene. CDR3 length: 17 residues. The CDR3 region is CASSKTSGRAPSYEQYF. CDR3 nucleotides: TGTGCCAGCAGCAAAACTAGCGGGAGGGCCCCTTCCTACGAGCAGTACTTC.

A few counts support this clonotype. The chain carries TRBV21-1 and TRBJ2-5; TRBD1, as called in the table, went unchecked against the DNA. TRBV21-1 is reported as a pseudogene. This CDR3 has 14 amino acids. The CDR3 is CASSGQGRAETQYF. The CDR3 DNA reads TGTGCCAGCAGCGGACAGGGAAGAGCTGAGACCCAGTACTTC.

This clonotype was picked up a small number of times. The chain has TRBV6-2 or TRBV6-3 and TRBJ2-1; 7 bases agree with TRBD1. The V and J ends lost 7 bases and 7 bases, in that order; junction bases with no gene match: 10. Germline values: CDR1 MNHEY, CDR2 SVGEGT. This CDR3 has 14 residues. This CDR3 is CASIRTTGQNEQFF. The CDR3 DNA is TGTGCCAGCATCCGAACGACAGGGCAGAATGAGCAGTTCTTC.

This clonotype appeared many times. This chain links TRBV7-2 with TRBJ2-1, with a weak D call TRBD1 (6 bases). Germline values: CDR1 SGHTA, CDR2 FQGNSA. The V end was cut by 6 bases, the J end by 4 bases, with 13 bases between. There are 14 residues in the CDR3. The CDR3 coding sequence is TGTGCCAGCAGACAAAACAGGGATTACAATGAGCAGTTCTTC. Protein: CASRQNRDYNEQFF. The full variable domain, completed using reference TRBV7-2 and TRBJ2-1, is GAGVSQSPSNKVTEKGKDVELRCDPISGHTALYWYRQSLGQGLEFLIYFQGNSAPDKSGLPSDRFSAERTGGSVSTLTIQRTQQEDSAVYLCASRQNRDYNEQFFGPGTRLTVL.

The chain joins TRBV12-3 or TRBV12-4 to TRBJ2-7, with 9 nucleotides matching TRBD1. The CDR3 covers 17 residues. V was pared by 5 bases and J by 4 bases, with 15 bases of the junction left unmatched. The CDR3 DNA reads TGTGCCAGCAGTCCAGTCCGTGGGACAGGGAGGAGTTACGAGCAGTACTTC. It specifies CASSPVRGTGRSYEQYF.

This clonotype came up many times. J is TRBJ2-7 and V is TRBV20-1, with 12 bases matching TRBD2. Germline V CDR1 and CDR2: DFQATT, SNEGSKA (reference sequence). This CDR3 spans 16 amino acids. After removal of 3 bases from V and 1 base from J, the junction contained 7 bases not matched to a gene. CDR3 sequence (DNA): TGCAGTGCTAGTGACCCTGGACTAGCGGGATCCTACGAGCAGTACTTC. It translates to CSASDPGLAGSYEQYF.

A few counts support this clonotype. The CDR3 loop is CASSVDRNTEAFF. As DNA, the CDR3 is TGTGCCAGCAGCGTGGACAGGAACACTGAAGCTTTCTTT. The J gene is TRBJ1-1, the V gene TRBV9, with D possibly being TRBD1 (6 bases). The CDR3 extends over 13 amino acids. Between the trimmed V and J ends, which lost 2 bases and 1 base, there was a span of 6 bases. Per germline, CDR1 SGDLS and CDR2 YYNGEE.

The sample holds a few counts of this clonotype. This sequence joins TRBV29-1 and TRBJ2-7; 7 bases fit TRBD1. Germline-derived CDR1 and CDR2 are SQVTM and ANQGSEA. Trimming cost V 2 bases and J 7 bases; bases outside gene matches: 14. This CDR3 is 15 amino acids long. CDR3 coding DNA: TGCAGCGTTGAATATAGGGACAGCCCGATGGGTGAGCAGTACTTC. This translates into CSVEYRDSPMGEQYF.

This clonotype showed up just a few times. The J gene is TRBJ2-1, the V gene TRBV9, with D unresolved. Trimming removed 0 bases from V and 0 bases from J, with 4 bases in between. Germline-derived CDR1 and CDR2 are SGDLS and YYNGEE. The CDR3 is made up of 14 amino acids. In nucleotides, the CDR3 is TGTGCCAGCAGCGTAGTTGCCTCCTACAATGAGCAGTTCTTC. It specifies CASSVVASYNEQFF.

The rearrangement links TRBV7-2 to TRBJ2-5, with 10 positions matching TRBD2. CDR3 length: 17 amino acids. With 5 bases clipped from V and 3 bases from J, the junction kept 12 bases outside the gene matches. Germline CDR1 is SGHTA and CDR2 is FQGNSA. In DNA form, the CDR3 reads TGTGCCAGCAGCCGACGGACTAGCGGTTTAAGCAAAGAGACCCAGTACTTC. Its translation is CASSRRTSGLSKETQYF.

V usage is TRBV12-3 or TRBV12-4 and J usage is TRBJ2-1; TRBD2 matches 10 bases. The CDR3 extends over 15 amino acids. Trimming at V came to 7 bases and at J to 9 bases, leaving 12 bases not matched to a gene. CDR3 DNA sequence: TGTGCCAGCACCGTAGGGCTAGCGGGAGAACGTGAGCAGTTCTTC. Its protein is CASTVGLAGEREQFF.

This clonotype appeared many times. The genes are TRBV14 and TRBJ2-1; 11 nucleotides line up with TRBD2. V was pared by 3 bases and J by 5 bases, with 9 bases of the junction left unmatched. This CDR3 has 17 residues. Germline V gene sequence: CDR1 SGHDN, CDR2 FVKESK. The CDR3 protein is CASSHRLLAGDHNEQFF. The CDR3 bases are TGTGCCAGCAGCCATAGATTACTAGCGGGAGACCACAATGAGCAGTTCTTC. The variable domain in full, with the rest retrieved from reference TRBV14 and TRBJ2-1, is EAGVTQFPSHSVIEKGQTVTLRCDPISGHDNLYWYRRVMGKEIKFLLHFVKESKQDESGMPNNRFLAERTGGTYSTLKVQPAELEDSGVYFCASSHRLLAGDHNEQFFGPGTRLTVL.

This chain connects TRBV7-2 to TRBJ2-7, with TRBD2 matching over 11 bases. The germline gives CDR1 SGHTA, CDR2 FQGNSA. V lost 0 bases, J lost 3 bases, and 10 bases stayed unmatched. This CDR3 is built from 18 residues. The DNA for the CDR3 is TGTGCCAGCAGCTTAGCGCTTTTTGGGACTAGCGGTCTCTACGAGCAGTACTTC. Translation gives CASSLALFGTSGLYEQYF. Filled out from reference TRBV7-2 and TRBJ2-7, the complete variable domain reads GAGVSQSPSNKVTEKGKDVELRCDPISGHTALYWYRQSLGQGLEFLIYFQGNSAPDKSGLPSDRFSAERTGGSVSTLTIQRTQQEDSAVYLCASSLALFGTSGLYEQYFGPGTRLTVT.

This rearrangement joins TRBV29-1 to TRBJ1-6; tentatively, D is TRBD1 (5 bases). Germline-derived CDR1 and CDR2 are SQVTM and ANQGSEA. This CDR3 is built from 13 residues. The V gene lost 6 bases and the J gene lost 10 bases, with 16 bases spanning the gap. The CDR3 nucleotides read TGCAGCGTCGAGATCGATCAGGGATCACCCCTCCACTTT. Translation gives CSVEIDQGSPLHF.

In its sample, this clonotype was seen a few times. The chain carries TRBV28 and TRBJ2-1; the match to TRBD2 covers 10 bases. Germline CDR1 is MDHEN and CDR2 is SYDVKM. Unmatched junction bases numbered 8, after V lost 0 bases and J lost 15 bases. This CDR3 contains 14 residues. The chain's CDR3 is CASSLWSSGGRWFF. The CDR3 DNA is TGTGCCAGCAGTTTATGGTCTAGCGGGGGCCGATGGTTCTTC.

The table lists this clonotype with a few counts. The chain employs TRBV4-3 and TRBJ2-1; 7 bases match TRBD1. The CDR3 has 14 amino acids. The trim removed 4 bases at V and 7 bases at J, leaving 7 bases unmatched. Germline V gene data show CDR1 as LGHNA and CDR2 as YSLEER. DNA for the CDR3: TGCGCCAGCAGCCTCACCCTGACAGGGAATGAGCAGTTCTTC. Translated, it gives CASSLTLTGNEQFF.

This clonotype occurred a few times. V gene TRBV7-2 combines with J gene TRBJ2-2; no reliable D call. The CDR3 loop spans 14 amino acids. Germline lookup yields CDR1 SGHTA and CDR2 FQGNSA. V was pared by 2 bases and J by 1 base, with 5 bases between. CDR3 in DNA: TGTGCCAGCAGCTTATGGAGGAACACCGGGGAGCTGTTTTTT. It encodes CASSLWRNTGELFF.

This chain links TRBV7-3 with TRBJ2-7; maybe TRBD2 (5 bases). This CDR3 is 15 amino acids long. Germline CDR1 SGHTA, CDR2 FQGTGA. The ends were cut back, 1 base at V and 5 bases at J, with 15 bases in the middle. The CDR3 loop is CASSLSSAQYDEQYF. The CDR3 DNA reads TGTGCCAGCAGCTTAAGTAGCGCCCAGTACGACGAGCAGTACTTC. Based on the CDR3 plus reference TRBV7-3 and TRBJ2-7, the full variable domain is GAGVSQTPSNKVTEKGKYVELRCDPISGHTALYWYRQSLGQGPEFLIYFQGTGAADDSGLPNDRFFAVRPEGSVSTLKIQRTERGDSAVYLCASSLSSAQYDEQYFGPGTRLTVT.

This clonotype turned up a few times. This chain connects TRBV28 to TRBJ1-5, with a possible D match to TRBD1 (5 bases). With 7 bases removed from V and 0 bases from J, the gap between germline ends came to 19 bases. The CDR3 runs 17 residues. Per the germline V gene, CDR1 is MDHEN and CDR2 is SYDVKM. CDR3 in amino acids: CASIRDSAPYSNQPQHF. The CDR3 nucleotides are TGTGCCAGCATACGTGACAGTGCTCCTTATAGCAATCAGCCCCAGCATTTT. Full variable domain (missing parts from reference TRBV28 and TRBJ1-5): DVKVTQSSRYLVKRTGEKVFLECVQDMDHENMFWYRQDPGLGLRLIYFSYDVKMKEKGDIPEGYSVSREKKERFSLILESASTNQTSMYLCASIRDSAPYSNQPQHFGDGTRLSIL.

The rearrangement links TRBV7-2 to TRBJ2-6; TRBD1 matches 7 bases. The germline gives CDR1 SGHTA, CDR2 FQGNSA. The V gene end was trimmed by 5 bases and the J gene end by 2 bases; junction bases not matched to a gene: 6. This CDR3 is built from 16 residues. The CDR3: CASSPEQGPGANVLTF. In DNA form, the CDR3 reads TGTGCCAGCAGCCCAGAACAGGGGCCTGGGGCCAACGTCCTGACTTTC.

The chain combines TRBV28 with TRBJ2-7; TRBD2 aligns across 12 bases. The CDR3 consists of 15 residues. Trimming at V came to 2 bases and at J to 6 bases, leaving 5 bases not matched to a gene. Per the germline V gene, CDR1 is MDHEN and CDR2 is SYDVKM. CDR3 sequence reads: CASSLRTSGTGEQYF. The CDR3 DNA sequence: TGTGCCAGCAGTTTAAGGACTAGCGGGACCGGCGAGCAGTACTTC.

This chain connects TRBV12-3 or TRBV12-4 to TRBJ2-7; D is perhaps TRBD1 (7 bases). The CDR3 is made up of 19 amino acids. CDR3 DNA: TGTGCCAGCTGTTTAGCGGACAGGTTTGGCCCTACAAGCTCCTACGAGCAGTACGTC. As protein: CASCLADRFGPTSSYEQYV.

CDR3 region: CSAIAVLAYEQYF. The CDR3 bases are TGCAGTGCAATAGCGGTACTTGCCTACGAGCAGTACTTC. The rearrangement links TRBV20-1 to TRBJ2-7; D possibly corresponds to TRBD2 (6 bases). Germline V gene lookup returns CDR1 DFQATT and CDR2 SNEGSKA (reference sequence). Between the trimmed V and J ends, which lost 6 bases and 2 bases, there was a span of 14 bases. This CDR3 has 13 residues.

This clonotype has a count of ten or more. The chain uses TRBV11-2 and TRBJ2-7; D is perhaps TRBD1 (6 bases). The CDR3 covers 18 residues. Deletions cut 2 bases from V and 3 bases from J, with 23 bases between. The germline CDR1 and CDR2 sequences are SGHAT and FQNNGV. CDR3 protein: CASSLRFSGTLADYEQYF. DNA of the CDR3: TGTGCCAGCAGCTTACGATTCTCCGGGACACTTGCCGACTACGAGCAGTACTTC.

This clonotype was seen a few times. V usage is TRBV29-1 and J usage is TRBJ2-6; 8 nucleotides agree with TRBD1. V shed 5 bases, J shed 0 bases, and the junction held 9 bases outside the gene matches. The germline V gene encodes CDR1 SQVTM and CDR2 ANQGSEA. CDR3 length: 17 amino acids. CDR3 sequence (DNA): TGCAGCGTTCTGCAGGGGGCCTACTCCTCTGGGGCCAACGTCCTGACTTTC. Amino acids: CSVLQGAYSSGANVLTF.

The chain joins TRBV7-9 to TRBJ2-7; 7 bases match TRBD1. CDR1 and CDR2 (germline): SEHNR, FQNEAQ (reference sequence). The V gene end was trimmed by 1 base and the J gene end by 2 bases; junction bases not matched to a gene: 5. The CDR3 length is 15 residues. CDR3 loop: CASSLGWDRTYEQYF. The CDR3 DNA follows: TGTGCCAGCAGCTTAGGTTGGGACAGAACCTACGAGCAGTACTTC. The full variable domain, its missing parts supplied by reference TRBV7-9 and TRBJ2-7, is DTGVSQNPRHKITKRGQNVTFRCDPISEHNRLYWYRQTLGQGPEFLTYFQNEAQLEKSRLLSDRFSAERPKGSFSTLEIQRTEQGDSAMYLCASSLGWDRTYEQYFGPGTRLTVT.

This clonotype was seen only once. The V and J genes are TRBV6-1 and TRBJ1-5; a weak D match, TRBD1 (5 bases). The ends were cut back, 6 bases at V and 16 bases at J, with 22 bases in the middle. The CDR3 has 13 residues. CDR1 and CDR2 from the germline V gene are MNHNS and SASEGT. The DNA for the CDR3 is TGTGCCAGCAGCCCGAGGCAGGGCGGCGCGCACCATTTT. It codes for CASSPRQGGAHHF.

This clonotype was recorded a few times. The chain employs TRBV28 and TRBJ1-4, with a tentative D call TRBD1 (6 bases). Germline CDR1 and CDR2: MDHEN and SYDVKM. The CDR3 is 15 residues long. V gave up 5 bases and J gave up 2 bases, with 12 bases separating them. As DNA, the CDR3 is TGTGCCAGCAGTGGGGGGGGCCGCACTAATGAAAAACTGTTTTTT. Amino acids: CASSGGGRTNEKLFF.